Reported below is one T cell receptor beta chain. Each PCR had synthetic TCR analog templates added to it as a spike-in. Method: immunoSEQ multiplex PCR; TCRdb's copy keeps in-frame clones and lacks some. The data contain 15,000 to 20,000 clones, over 75% of them singletons. Described time point: pretreatment peripheral blood. This sample is drawn from a study of PD-L1 blockade in urothelial cancer. Across the study: Between 0 and 3 prior chemotherapy regimens had been given to patients. Treatment start was followed by blood analysis at 3 weeks (second dose) and again at 6 weeks.

Between the trimmed V and J ends, which lost 4 bases and 3 bases, there was a span of 10 bases. Germline lookup yields CDR1 SGHRS and CDR2 YFSETQ. This CDR3 is 14 amino acids long. This chain uses TRBV5-1 with TRBJ2-2; no definite D call. The sequence came from a man aged 70-80 years with urothelial cancer. This material consisted of PBMCs, taken around atezolizumab (anti-PD-L1) treatment. The CDR3 sequence is CASSAESYTGELFF. The CDR3 coding sequence is TGCGCCAGCAGCGCGGAGAGTTACACCGGGGAGCTGTTTTTT.